Following are 7 T cell receptor beta chains from one sample sequenced in a study of cytomegalovirus exposure and HLA in healthy donors. Some clones are missing from TCRdb's copy, which holds only in-frame ones; the method was immunoSEQ multiplex PCR. The sample lists roughly 64,000 clones, 95% seen once, with approximately 6.4% in the top ten. The sample was PBMCs. The receptors shown here come from a woman younger than 35 in good health and CMV-seropositive.

This chain links TRBV28 with TRBJ2-2; 7 nucleotides match TRBD1. The germline V gene encodes CDR1 MDHEN and CDR2 SYDVKM. This CDR3 region has 15 residues. Unmatched junction bases numbered 11, after V lost 8 bases and J lost 5 bases. CDR3 in amino acids: CASSTGTVVTGELFF. The CDR3 coding sequence is TGTGCCAGCTCGACCGGGACAGTTGTAACCGGGGAGCTGTTTTTT.

V and J are TRBV28 and TRBJ2-1; D might be TRBD2 (7 bases). The CDR3 is 15 residues long. V dropped 2 bases and J dropped 4 bases, with 12 bases sitting between them. In germline, CDR1 is MDHEN, CDR2 SYDVKM. The CDR3 sequence: CASSLRGASYNEQFF. Written as DNA, the CDR3 is TGTGCCAGCAGTTTACGGGGGGCAAGTTACAATGAGCAGTTCTTC. Supplemented by reference TRBV28 and TRBJ2-1, the full variable domain reads DVKVTQSSRYLVKRTGEKVFLECVQDMDHENMFWYRQDPGLGLRLIYFSYDVKMKEKGDIPEGYSVSREKKERFSLILESASTNQTSMYLCASSLRGASYNEQFFGPGTRLTVL.

This chain links TRBV5-1 with TRBJ2-7, with 14 bases aligning to TRBD2. This CDR3 has 19 residues. The trim removed 0 bases at V and 0 bases at J, leaving 8 bases unmatched. Germline CDR1 reads SGHRS; CDR2 reads YFSETQ. The CDR3 bases are TGCGCCAGCAGCTTGGCCATCACCGGGACTAGCGGGAGCTCCTACGAGCAGTACTTC. Its translation: CASSLAITGTSGSSYEQYF.

The chain recombines TRBV28 with TRBJ1-6, with 7 bases aligning to TRBD1. This CDR3 has 14 residues. CDR1 is MDHEN, CDR2 SYDVKM, per germline. The trim removed 3 bases at V and 5 bases at J, leaving 1 base unmatched. CDR3 loop: CASSFTGDNSPLHF. CDR3 nucleotides: TGTGCCAGCAGTTTTACAGGGGATAATTCACCCCTCCACTTT.

In regard to this clone: This CDR3 is also generated by other DNA sequences in the sample. The CDR3 here is CASSFLAGYEQYF. In DNA form, the CDR3 reads TGTGCCAGCAGTTTTCTAGCAGGCTACGAGCAGTACTTC. The chain uses TRBV27 and TRBJ2-7; D might be TRBD2 (5 bases). There are 13 residues in the CDR3. Germline V gene lookup returns CDR1 MNHEY and CDR2 SMNVEV (reference sequence). V was cut by 3 bases and J by 3 bases, with 9 bases left in between.

V usage is TRBV4-3 and J usage is TRBJ2-7; 9 nucleotides line up with TRBD1. J lost 2 bases, V lost 0 bases, and 11 bases had no gene match. The germline gives CDR1 LGHNA, CDR2 YSLEER. The CDR3 is made up of 18 amino acids. This chain's CDR3 is CASSQERERRDRAYEQYF. The CDR3 bases are TGCGCCAGCAGCCAAGAACGTGAGCGCCGGGACAGGGCCTACGAGCAGTACTTC.

V is TRBV27 and J is TRBJ2-6; no clear D gene. Germline-derived CDR1 and CDR2 are MNHEY and SMNVEV (reference sequence). V lost 10 bases to trimming and J lost 4 bases, with 14 bases between them. There are 14 residues in the CDR3. For the CDR3, the DNA is TGTGCCACCATGGAGCCCTGGGGGGCCAACGTCCTGACTTTC. Residues: CATMEPWGANVLTF.